This T cell receptor (beta chain) was sequenced during a study of lymphopenia after photon versus proton radiotherapy (dated by TCRdb to between 2017 and 2020). General notes on the study: In patients with gastrointestinal tumors who developed high-grade lymphopenia, the study compared the immunological effects of photon radiation therapy with those of proton radiation therapy. The roughly 18 patients in the cohort had gastrointestinal tumors, were treated with either photon or proton therapy, and subsequently developed lymphopenia. The goal of the study was to describe how the two radiation modalities differ in their effects on the immune system.

In regard to this clone: Its antigen is unknown. Base qualities were left out, and no much larger clone turns up one base away.

Looking up the germline V gene yields CDR1 SNHLY and CDR2 FYNNEI. Inclusive of the bounding cysteine and phenylalanine, the CDR3 is 13 residues long. Only the CDR3 region is kept as DNA, spanning 39 bases read in frame from base 1. V lost 7 bases and J lost 7 bases; the stretch between them is 16 bases long. Paper-wide results and their limitations: The survival association was assessed only in patients who died, and the authors presented better survival with proton therapy as a possibility rather than a demonstrated result. After the lymphocyte count nadir, photon-treated repertoires showed oligoclonal expansion, especially of CD8+ Temra cells, which drove the drop in diversity. Among patients across the cohort who died, overall survival time showed an inverse correlation with a larger post-nadir drop in TCR diversity. During treatment, patients who received photon therapy lost naive T cells and TCR diversity and gained effector/memory populations, whereas patients who received proton therapy remained relatively stable.

The method was the immunoSEQ multiplex PCR assay. T cell repertoires were profiled with deep sequencing of rearranged TCR beta loci together with multiparametric flow cytometry. TCRdb holds this immuneACCESS table with in-frame rearrangements only. Some clones are missing; in checked studies, unresolved V genes explain under half, and the rest has no known cause. Present in this sample are approximately 20,000 clones, approximately 86% of which were seen just once. The top ten clonotypes cover approximately 11% of the sample. The material sequenced was peripheral blood, taken from a patient treated with proton-based radiotherapy. This receptor was obtained from a man in his 70s with pancreatic cancer. The rearranged segments are TRBV2 and TRBJ1-2; TRBD1 is perhaps the D gene, given 5 matching bases. The CDR3 region has the sequence CASKGREGGGYTF. The nucleotide sequence reads as follows: TGTGCCAGCAAGGGCAGGGAGGGAGGTGGCTACACCTTC.